These 20 T cell receptor beta chains came from one sample sequenced in a study of T cell changes during pregnancy in multiple sclerosis. Sequencing used immunoSEQ multiplex PCR; TCRdb keeps in-frame clones, though not all of them. In the table there are fewer than 70,000 clones, around 90% of which are singletons. The sequencing used peripheral blood, collected in the second trimester of pregnancy. Source of these receptors: a female donor with multiple sclerosis, enrolled in a pregnancy study.

The V and J genes are TRBV5-1 and TRBJ2-3; D remains unclear. V lost 0 bases to trimming and J lost 0 bases, with 8 bases between them. The CDR3 is made up of 15 amino acids. CDR1 is SGHRS and CDR2 is YFSETQ in the germline V gene. CDR3 sequence reads: CASSLGGASTDTQYF. The CDR3 bases are TGCGCCAGCAGCTTGGGAGGAGCTAGCACAGATACGCAGTATTTT.

On this clone: A much larger clone lies one base from this, so it may be a read error. Here the CDR3 DNA reads TGTGCCAGCAGTGACACTAGGTCCTACGAGCAGTACTTC. Residues: CASSDTRSYEQYF. The chain joins TRBV25-1 to TRBJ2-7; possibly TRBD2 for D (5 bases). Trimming shortened V by 3 bases and J by 1 base, and 7 bases separated the two germline ends. The CDR3 spans 13 residues. In germline, CDR1 is MGHDK, CDR2 SYGVNS.

V is TRBV10-3 and J is TRBJ2-7, with 9 bases identical to TRBD1. The CDR3 has 11 amino acids. The V gene end was trimmed by 9 bases and the J gene end by 3 bases; junction bases not matched to a gene: 0. Germline V gives CDR1 ENHRY, CDR2 SYGVKD. CDR3 DNA sequence: TGTGCCATGGGACAGGGCTACGAGCAGTACTTC. Its protein is CAMGQGYEQYF.

The V and J genes are TRBV7-3 and TRBJ2-7; 9 nucleotides align to TRBD1. V dropped 6 bases and J dropped 1; count of bases not matched to a gene: 4. Germline V gene data show CDR1 as SGHTA and CDR2 as FQGTGA. The CDR3 sequence is 14 residues long. The chain's CDR3 is CASRPGQGSYEQYF. CDR3 nucleotide sequence: TGTGCCAGCAGACCGGGACAGGGATCCTACGAGCAGTACTTC. Based on the CDR3 plus reference TRBV7-3 and TRBJ2-7, the full variable domain is GAGVSQTPSNKVTEKGKYVELRCDPISGHTALYWYRQSLGQGPEFLIYFQGTGAADDSGLPNDRFFAVRPEGSVSTLKIQRTERGDSAVYLCASRPGQGSYEQYFGPGTRLTVT.

V gene TRBV10-3 combines with J gene TRBJ2-3; 10 bases are shared with TRBD2. This CDR3 region has 14 residues. V lost 7 bases and J lost 3; bases outside the gene matches: 4. Germline CDR1 ENHRY, CDR2 SYGVKD. The CDR3 protein is CAIMALAGTDTQYF. Here the CDR3 DNA reads TGTGCCATCATGGCACTAGCGGGAACAGATACGCAGTATTTT.

The chain recombines TRBV6-6 with TRBJ2-7; 8 bases fit TRBD2. Per germline, CDR1 MNHNY and CDR2 SVGAGI (reference sequence). V was clipped by 11 bases and J by 4 bases; unmatched bases: 10. This CDR3 has 13 residues. The CDR3 DNA reads TGTGCCGGCGCAGCGGGAGTCGGTTACGAGCAGTACTTC. This gives the protein CAGAAGVGYEQYF.

V usage is TRBV7-9 and J usage is TRBJ2-7; TRBD1 might be the D (5 bases). Germline-derived CDR1 and CDR2 are SEHNR and FQNEAQ (reference sequence). The CDR3 consists of 15 residues. Trimming pared 5 bases from V and 0 bases from J, leaving 14 bases between. The CDR3 nucleotides read TGTGCCAGCAGCGGACAAGCGCCTCTCTCCTACGAGCAGTACTTC. Residues: CASSGQAPLSYEQYF.

The chain has TRBV12-2 and TRBJ2-1; the table assigns TRBD2, which was not confirmed against the DNA. TRBV12-2 is given as a pseudogene. CDR3 length: 14 residues. CDR3 sequence: CASRLALLAYEQFF. In DNA, the CDR3 is TGTGCAAGTCGCCTTGCTCTACTAGCCTATGAGCAGTTCTTC.

The chain is built from TRBV6-5 and TRBJ1-1; unclear D gene. CDR3 length equals 13 residues. V gave up 2 bases and J gave up 6 bases, with 10 bases separating them. Germline V lookup: CDR1 MNHEY, CDR2 SVGAGI. CDR3 DNA: TGTGCCAGCAGTTACCTCCTGAGGTCTGAAGCTTTCTTT. Protein: CASSYLLRSEAFF.

The rearrangement links TRBV7-3 to TRBJ2-5, with TRBD2 matching 9 bases. The CDR3 consists of 17 residues. After removal of 5 bases from V and 4 bases from J, the junction contained 14 bases not matched to a gene. The germline gives CDR1 SGHTA, CDR2 FQGTGA. This CDR3 is CASSPLGRAGGGETQYF. CDR3 bases: TGTGCCAGCAGCCCCTTGGGGAGAGCGGGAGGAGGAGAGACCCAGTACTTC.

The table lists this clone with a few counts. The chain joins TRBV2 to TRBJ2-7, with a tentative D call TRBD1 (6 bases). Trimming stripped 4 bases from V and 0 bases from J, with 13 bases between. CDR1 SNHLY and CDR2 FYNNEI come from the germline V gene. This CDR3 contains 15 residues. CDR3 amino acids: CASSGPGTSSYEQYF. The CDR3 DNA sequence: TGTGCCAGCAGTGGCCCCGGGACATCCTCCTACGAGCAGTACTTC.

The chain couples TRBV18 to TRBJ2-7, with TRBD1 identical over 7 bases. Trimming removed 1 base from V and 2 bases from J; junction bases left unmatched: 5. The CDR3 is 15 residues long. The germline V gene has CDR1 KGHSH and CDR2 LQKENI. The CDR3 sequence: CASSPQRDSTYEQYF. CDR3 in DNA: TGTGCCAGCTCACCACAACGGGACAGCACCTACGAGCAGTACTTC.

This clone was observed once. The V call is TRBV6-1, the J call TRBJ1-1, with D tentatively TRBD1 (5 bases). The germline V and J ends were trimmed by 3 bases and 7 bases, with 15 bases remaining between them. The CDR3 consists of 14 residues. From germline, CDR1 is MNHNS and CDR2 SASEGT. CDR3 DNA sequence: TGTGCCAGCAGTGAGCCTTACGGGGGAGGTGAAGCTTTCTTT. Protein: CASSEPYGGGEAFF.

The gene calls are TRBV7-9 and TRBJ2-4; a weak D match, TRBD1 (5 bases). The CDR3 loop spans 14 amino acids. V dropped 5 bases and J dropped 0 bases, with 8 bases sitting between them. Looked up from germline, CDR1 is SEHNR and CDR2 is FQNEAQ (reference sequence). CDR3 sequence: CASSTQGAKNIQYF. As DNA, the CDR3 is TGTGCCAGCAGCACTCAGGGAGCCAAAAACATTCAGTACTTC.

This chain uses TRBV5-1 with TRBJ1-1, with D perhaps matching TRBD1 (5 bases). Per the germline V gene, CDR1 is SGHRS and CDR2 is YFSETQ. The CDR3 length is 15 residues. The V end lost 0 bases, the J end lost 1 base, and 10 bases lay between the germline ends. In DNA, the CDR3 is TGCGCCAGCAGCTTGGGAACTGGGGCGAACACTGAAGCTTTCTTT. Translated, it gives CASSLGTGANTEAFF.

The CDR3 reads CASSSRGDSGYTF. CDR3 in DNA: TGTGCCAGCAGCTCGCGCGGGGACAGTGGCTACACCTTC. The chain uses TRBV5-4 and TRBJ1-2, with 7 bases that match TRBD1. The germline V gene encodes CDR1 SGHNT and CDR2 YYREEE (reference sequence). J lost 7 bases, V lost 3 bases, and 6 bases had no gene match. CDR3 length: 13 residues. Together with reference TRBV5-4 and TRBJ1-2, the CDR3 gives the full variable domain: ETGVTQSPTHLIKTRGQQVTLRCSSQSGHNTVSWYQQALGQGPQFIFQYYREEENGRGNFPPRFSGLQFPNYSSELNVNALELDDSALYLCASSSRGDSGYTFGSGTRLTVV.

This chain connects TRBV9 to TRBJ1-1; D possibly corresponds to TRBD1 (5 bases). Trimming pared 2 bases from V and 1 base from J, leaving 12 bases between. This CDR3 has 15 residues. Per the germline V gene, CDR1 is SGDLS and CDR2 is YYNGEE. The CDR3 coding sequence is TGTGCCAGCAGCGTGGGCGGGACCGGGAACACTGAAGCTTTCTTT. Translated: CASSVGGTGNTEAFF. The complete variable domain, with remaining parts taken from reference TRBV9 and TRBJ1-1, reads DSGVTQTPKHLITATGQRVTLRCSPRSGDLSVYWYQQSLDQGLQFLIQYYNGEERAKGNILERFSAQQFPDLHSELNLSSLELGDSALYFCASSVGGTGNTEAFFGQGTRLTVV.

The chain recombines TRBV13 with TRBJ2-7, with a weak D call TRBD2 (5 bases). Trimming cost V 4 bases and J 2 bases, with 15 bases left between them. The length of the CDR3 is 15 residues. Germline CDR1 is PRHDT and CDR2 is FYEKMQ (reference sequence). CDR3 residues: CASSSIGLGTYEQYF. In nucleotides, the CDR3 is TGTGCCAGCAGCTCTATTGGACTCGGAACCTACGAGCAGTACTTC.

This clone was detected once. The rearrangement joins TRBV4-1 to TRBJ2-7, with a weak D call TRBD2 (6 bases). Germline CDR1 MGHRA, CDR2 YSYEKL. With 0 bases removed from V and 6 bases from J, the gap between germline ends came to 18 bases. CDR3 size: 16 residues. The CDR3 DNA reads as TGCGCCAGCAGCCAAGAGGGTGGGACTGGGATAGGCGAGCAGTACTTC. Encoded protein: CASSQEGGTGIGEQYF.

The rearrangement links TRBV10-1 to TRBJ2-7; 11 bases are a match to TRBD2. Per the germline V gene, CDR1 is WNHNN and CDR2 is SYGVQD (reference sequence). J gave up 2 bases and V 4 bases, and 7 bases lay outside the gene matches. The CDR3 runs to 16 residues. The CDR3 loop reads CASSGTSGPRPYEQYF. CDR3 sequence (DNA): TGCGCCAGCAGTGGGACTAGCGGGCCACGGCCCTACGAGCAGTACTTC.